The rows below give T cell receptor beta chains drawn from one sample of a study of T cell responses to AZD1222 COVID-19 vaccine. Generated by immunoSEQ multiplex PCR, the TCRdb table keeps only in-frame clones and is missing some. This table has 120,000 or so clones, about 90% appearing once. The material sequenced was peripheral blood, taken on day 0 of AZD1222 vaccination. The receptors stem from an adult in good health. CDR3s include the opening cysteine and the closing phenylalanine or tryptophan. A D gene is named only where the DNA matches it firmly. Expanded clones are given a class, and other clones once, few, many or no size at all.

size | D | J | V | DNA | CDR3
- | - | TRBJ2-7 | TRBV15 | TGTGCCACCAGCATAACAACGAGCTCCTACGAGCAGTACTTC | CATSITTSSYEQYF
- | - | TRBJ1-2 | TRBV29-1 | TGCAGCGTCCACGACAGTTATGGCTACACCTTC | CSVHDSYGYTF
- | - | TRBJ2-7 | TRBV2 | TGTGCCAGCAGTGAGGGGAGCCCCGAGCAGTACTTC | CASSEGSPEQYF
- | TRBD2 | TRBJ2-1 | TRBV7-2 | TGTGCCAGCAGCCCTCAGGCGCGGGGGTCCTACAATGAGCAGTTCTTC | CASSPQARGSYNEQFF
- | - | TRBJ2-1 | TRBV9 | TGTGCCAGCAGCGAGCCGTCAGGGGCTTTTGGTCATAATGAGCAGTTCTTC | CASSEPSGAFGHNEQFF
- | - | TRBJ1-2 | TRBV5-6 | TGTGCCAGCAGCTTCCGAGTTTGGGGGAGCCCCTATGGCTACACCTTC | CASSFRVWGSPYGYTF
- | - | TRBJ2-7 | TRBV7-2 | TGTGCCAGCAGCGCGCCGACAGGGAGGGGGAAGGCCTACGAGCAGTACTTC | CASSAPTGRGKAYEQYF
- | - | TRBJ1-2 | TRBV13 | TGTGCCAGCAGCTTGACCGGGACGGGTAACTATGGCTACACCTTC | CASSLTGTGNYGYTF
- | - | TRBJ1-2 | TRBV5-1 | TGCGCCAGTAGCCTATCCGGGACCACCGGGCTTTATGGCTACACCTTC | CASSLSGTTGLYGYTF
- | - | TRBJ2-7 | TRBV7-8 | TGTGCCAGTCATGGGGCCTTCGTCCACGAGCAGTACTTC | CASHGAFVHEQYF
- | - | TRBJ1-5 | TRBV18 | TGTGCCAGCTCACCCCGGGACAAAGACAATCAGCCCCAGCATTTT | CASSPRDKDNQPQHF
- | TRBD2 | TRBJ2-1 | TRBV7-3 | TGTGCCAGCAGCAGTGGAGGCGGGGGTTACAATGAGCAGTTCTTC | CASSSGGGGYNEQFF
- | - | TRBJ1-2 | TRBV28 | TGTGCCAGCAGTTTAACAGGGTCGCCCTATGGCTACACCTTC | CASSLTGSPYGYTF
once | TRBD1 | TRBJ1-2 | TRBV5-4 | TGTGCCAGCAGCTTGGTTGAGGGGGCCATGGGCTACACCTTC | CASSLVEGAMGYTF
- | - | TRBJ1-5 | TRBV2 | TGTGCCAGCACTGATGACAGGACTAGCAATCAGCCCCAGCATTTT | CASTDDRTSNQPQHF
- | - | TRBJ1-6 | TRBV4-2 | TGTGCCAGCAGCCAAGGGACAGCTGGGGGGTACGTTTCACCCCTCCACTTT | CASSQGTAGGYVSPLHF